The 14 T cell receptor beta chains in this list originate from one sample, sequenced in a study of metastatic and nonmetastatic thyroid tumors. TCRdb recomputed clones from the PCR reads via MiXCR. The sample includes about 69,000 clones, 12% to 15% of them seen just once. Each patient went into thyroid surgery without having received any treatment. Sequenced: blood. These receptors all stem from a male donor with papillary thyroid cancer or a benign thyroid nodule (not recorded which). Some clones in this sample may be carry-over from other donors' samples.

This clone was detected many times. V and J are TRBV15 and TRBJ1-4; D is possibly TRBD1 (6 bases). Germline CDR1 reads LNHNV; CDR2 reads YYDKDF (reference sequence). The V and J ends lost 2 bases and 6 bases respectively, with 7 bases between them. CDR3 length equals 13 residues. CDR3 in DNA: TGTGCCACCAGCAGAAACAGGGATGAAAAACTGTTTTTT. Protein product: CATSRNRDEKLFF.

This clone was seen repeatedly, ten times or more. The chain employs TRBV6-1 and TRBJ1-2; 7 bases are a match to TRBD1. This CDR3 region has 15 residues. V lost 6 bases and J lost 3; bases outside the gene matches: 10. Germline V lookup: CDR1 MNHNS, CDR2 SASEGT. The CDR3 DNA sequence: TGTGCCAGCAGGTCCGGGACAGCGGTGGACTATGGCTACACCTTC. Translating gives CASRSGTAVDYGYTF.

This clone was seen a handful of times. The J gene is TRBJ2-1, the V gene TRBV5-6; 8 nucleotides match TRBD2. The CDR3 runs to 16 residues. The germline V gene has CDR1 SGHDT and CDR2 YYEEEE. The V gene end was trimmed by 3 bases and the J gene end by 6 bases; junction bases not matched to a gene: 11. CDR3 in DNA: TGTGCCAGCAGCTACACAACTAGCGGACCCTCCAATGAGCAGTTCTTC. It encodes CASSYTTSGPSNEQFF.

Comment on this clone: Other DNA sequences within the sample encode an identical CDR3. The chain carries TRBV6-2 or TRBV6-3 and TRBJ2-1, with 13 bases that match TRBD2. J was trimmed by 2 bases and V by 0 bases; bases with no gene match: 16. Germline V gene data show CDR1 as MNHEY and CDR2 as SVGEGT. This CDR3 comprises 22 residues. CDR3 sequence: CASSYSLVPGLAGRGPYNEQFF. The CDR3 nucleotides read TGTGCCAGCAGTTACTCCCTCGTACCGGGACTAGCGGGACGTGGGCCCTACAATGAGCAGTTCTTC.

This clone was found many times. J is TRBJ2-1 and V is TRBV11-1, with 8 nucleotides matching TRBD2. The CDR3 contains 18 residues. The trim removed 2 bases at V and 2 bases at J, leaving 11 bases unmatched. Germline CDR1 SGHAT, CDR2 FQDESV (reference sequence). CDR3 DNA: TGTGCCAGCAGCTTAAACCTAGCGGGCCGCTCCGCCTACAATGAGCAGTTCTTC. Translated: CASSLNLAGRSAYNEQFF.

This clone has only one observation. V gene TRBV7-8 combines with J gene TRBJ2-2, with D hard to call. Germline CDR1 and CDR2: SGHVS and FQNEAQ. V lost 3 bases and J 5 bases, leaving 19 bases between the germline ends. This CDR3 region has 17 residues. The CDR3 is CASSFRLTASRTGELFF. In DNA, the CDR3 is TGTGCCAGCAGCTTTAGATTGACTGCCTCGAGGACCGGGGAGCTGTTTTTT.

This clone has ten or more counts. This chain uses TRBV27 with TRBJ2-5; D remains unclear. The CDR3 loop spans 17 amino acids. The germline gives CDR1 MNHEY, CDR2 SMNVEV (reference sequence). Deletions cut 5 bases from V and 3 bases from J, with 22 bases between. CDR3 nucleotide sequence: TGTGCCAGCAGTATAATACCGCGTCGCCCCGCCAAAGAGACCCAGTACTTC. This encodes CASSIIPRRPAKETQYF.

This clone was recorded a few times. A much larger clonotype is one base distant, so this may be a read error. For the CDR3, the DNA is TGTGCCAGCAGACAATCCGGAAACACCATATATTTT. It translates to CASRQSGNTIYF. The chain carries TRBV16 and TRBJ1-3, with unresolved D. The CDR3 is 12 amino acids. Germline V lookup: CDR1 KGHSY, CDR2 FQNENV. Combining the CDR3 with reference TRBV16 and TRBJ1-3 gives the whole variable domain GEEVAQTPKHLVRGEGQKAKLYCAPIKGHSYVFWYQQVLKNEFKFLISFQNENVFDETGMPKERFSAKCLPNSPCSLEIQATKLEDSAVYFCASRQSGNTIYFGEGSWLTVV.

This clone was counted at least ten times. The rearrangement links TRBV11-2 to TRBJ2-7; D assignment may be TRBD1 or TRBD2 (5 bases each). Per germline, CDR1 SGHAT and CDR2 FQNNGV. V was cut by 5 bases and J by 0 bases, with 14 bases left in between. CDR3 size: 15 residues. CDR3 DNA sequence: TGTGCCAGCAGCGAAGGGACGGACCCCTCCTACGAGCAGTACTTC. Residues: CASSEGTDPSYEQYF.

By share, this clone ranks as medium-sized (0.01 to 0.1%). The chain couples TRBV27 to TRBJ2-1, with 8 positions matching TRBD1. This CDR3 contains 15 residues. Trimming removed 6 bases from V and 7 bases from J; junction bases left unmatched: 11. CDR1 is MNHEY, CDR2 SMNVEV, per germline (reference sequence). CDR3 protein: CASRLGQGGRNEQFF. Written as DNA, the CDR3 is TGTGCCAGCAGACTTGGACAGGGAGGACGGAATGAGCAGTTCTTC.

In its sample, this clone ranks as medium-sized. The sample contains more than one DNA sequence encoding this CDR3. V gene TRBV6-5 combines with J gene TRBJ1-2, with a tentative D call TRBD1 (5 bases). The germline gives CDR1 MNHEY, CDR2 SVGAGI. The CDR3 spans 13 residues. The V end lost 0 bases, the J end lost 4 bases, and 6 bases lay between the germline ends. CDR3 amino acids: CASSYSRGYGYTF. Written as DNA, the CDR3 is TGTGCCAGCAGTTACTCTAGGGGCTATGGCTACACCTTC.

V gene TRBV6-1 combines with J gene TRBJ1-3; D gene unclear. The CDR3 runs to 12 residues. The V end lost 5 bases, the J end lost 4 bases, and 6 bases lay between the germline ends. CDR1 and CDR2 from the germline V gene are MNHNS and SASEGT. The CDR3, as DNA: TGTGCCAGCAGTAGCCACGGAAACACCATATATTTT. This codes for CASSSHGNTIYF.

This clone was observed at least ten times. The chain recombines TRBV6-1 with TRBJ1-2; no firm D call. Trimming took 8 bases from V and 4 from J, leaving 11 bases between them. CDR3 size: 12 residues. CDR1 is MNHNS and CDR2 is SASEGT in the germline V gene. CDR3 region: CASLREPYGYTF. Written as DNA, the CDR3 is TGTGCCAGCCTGCGGGAACCCTATGGCTACACCTTC.

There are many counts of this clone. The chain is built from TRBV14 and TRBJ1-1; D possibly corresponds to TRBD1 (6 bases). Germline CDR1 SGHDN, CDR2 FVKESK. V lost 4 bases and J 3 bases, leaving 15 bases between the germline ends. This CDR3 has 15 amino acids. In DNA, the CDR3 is TGTGCCAGCAGCCTCATAGGGGGGCTGCACACTGAAGCTTTCTTT. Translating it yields CASSLIGGLHTEAFF.